This is a list of T cell receptor beta chains from one sample in a study of shared clonotypes between healthy human individuals. Produced via immunoSEQ multiplex PCR; TCRdb's table is partial and in-frame only. The table records some 300,000 clones, about 70% of them present only once. The sequencing input was memory CD4+ T cells sorted from blood. The receptor source for this set is a man aged 30-40 years in good health. CDR3s include the opening cysteine and the closing phenylalanine or tryptophan. Fields, in order: CDR3 DNA, CDR3 protein, J gene, D gene, V gene, clone size. The D gene is left open where the match is weak. Rows give clone size only sometimes, using once, few, many, or a class for an expanded clone.

TGTGCCTGGAGGGGGAGTCATGGGTCCGGTGGCTACACCTTC CAWRGSHGSGGYTF TRBJ1-2 . TRBV30 .
TGTGCCAGCAGTGAACTTACCATGAACACTGGAGCTTTCTTT CASSELTMNTGAFF TRBJ1-1 . TRBV2 .
TGTGCCAGCAGTTTAATGACAGATACGCAGTATTTT CASSLMTDTQYF TRBJ2-3 . TRBV28 .
TGTGCCAGCAGTCCGTGGCGGGAGGGGCGCGATGAGCAGTTCTTC CASSPWREGRDEQFF TRBJ2-1 TRBD2 TRBV7-8 .
TGTGCCAGCAGCCTACACCACGGCCCACAAGAGACCCAGTACTTC CASSLHHGPQETQYF TRBJ2-5 . TRBV7-3 .
TGTGCCAGCAGCTTAGTCGCAGATAACCTCTATGGCTACACCTTC CASSLVADNLYGYTF TRBJ1-2 . TRBV11-2 .
TGTGCCAGCAGCTTCAGTGGGACAGCCATTGTAGCTTTCTTT CASSFSGTAIVAFF TRBJ1-1 TRBD1 TRBV11-2 .
TGCAGTGCTGGGACAGTCTATGGCTACACCTTC CSAGTVYGYTF TRBJ1-2 TRBD1 TRBV20-1 few
TGTGCCAGCAGCAAGGACAGGGTATCCTACAATGAGCAGTTCTTC CASSKDRVSYNEQFF TRBJ2-1 TRBD1 TRBV5-5 .
TGTGCCAGCAGCCTAGGCGGACAGGGGGCGCCTGGGGCCAACGTCCTGACTTTC CASSLGGQGAPGANVLTF TRBJ2-6 TRBD1 TRBV7-8 .
TGTGCCAGCAGCTTAGCCGCCGACAACGGCTACACCTTC CASSLAADNGYTF TRBJ1-2 . TRBV11-2 once
TGCGCCAGCAGCTTAAATATAGGGGTTTCAGAGACCCAGTACTTC CASSLNIGVSETQYF TRBJ2-5 . TRBV5-1 .
TGTGCCACGGAAAGACAGAACAATGAGCAGTTCTTC CATERQNNEQFF TRBJ2-1 . TRBV10-3 .
TGTGCCAGCAGTGTGACAGGGAGGGGCACAGATACGCAGTATTTT CASSVTGRGTDTQYF TRBJ2-3 . TRBV27 .
TGTGCCAGTAGTATCAGGGGGACGGGATTCTACTATGGCTACACCTTC CASSIRGTGFYYGYTF TRBJ1-2 TRBD1 TRBV19 .
TGTGCCAGCAGTTCGGACAGGGCCTCTGGAAACACCATATATTTT CASSSDRASGNTIYF TRBJ1-3 TRBD1 TRBV5-4 few
TGTGCCAGCAGTCCCCCCCCAACGTACGAGCAGTACTTC CASSPPPTYEQYF TRBJ2-7 . TRBV28 .
TGTGCCAGCAGACCACAGACAGGGTTCGGGCAGCCCCAGCATTTT CASRPQTGFGQPQHF TRBJ1-5 TRBD1 TRBV6-5 .
TGTGCCAGCAGTGAATTTACAGGGGATAATGAAAAACTGTTTTTT CASSEFTGDNEKLFF TRBJ1-4 TRBD1 TRBV6-1 .
TGTGCCACCAGCCCCCAGTGGGGAAGTGCCCCCAATCAGCCCCAGCATTTT CATSPQWGSAPNQPQHF TRBJ1-5 . TRBV15 .
TGTGCCAGCACCAGCGGGACAGGGTCTAACTATGGCTACACCTTC CASTSGTGSNYGYTF TRBJ1-2 TRBD1 TRBV6-1 .
TGTGCTAGTGGTACTGAGGACAGATTCTCTGAAGCTTTCTTT CASGTEDRFSEAFF TRBJ1-1 . TRBV12-5 .
TGTGCCAGCAGTACGGATCCTAGCGGGATTTTGGAGACCCAGTACTTC CASSTDPSGILETQYF TRBJ2-5 TRBD2 TRBV25-1 few
TGTGCCAGCAGCGTCCGCTTAATAGCCAAAAACATTCAGTACTTC CASSVRLIAKNIQYF TRBJ2-4 . TRBV7-9 .
TGTGCCAGCAGCGAAAGAGGCGGGCTCAATGAGCAGTTCTTC CASSERGGLNEQFF TRBJ2-1 . TRBV11-2 .
TGCGCCAGCAGCAGAGACTTACCGAGCTCCTACAATGAGCAGTTCTTC CASSRDLPSSYNEQFF TRBJ2-1 . TRBV5-1 once
TGTGCCAGCAGTTTTGAGACACCCCCCCTCCGGAGTGGCTACACCTTC CASSFETPPLRSGYTF TRBJ1-2 . TRBV27 .
TGTGCCAGCAGCGTAAGACTAGCGGGTCGGGGCACAGATACGCAGTATTTT CASSVRLAGRGTDTQYF TRBJ2-3 TRBD2 TRBV9 .
TGCGCCAGCAGAAAGGGGCGGGAGACGGGCGAGCAGTACTTC CASRKGRETGEQYF TRBJ2-7 TRBD2 TRBV10-1 few
TGTGCTAGTGGTTTGGTAGTGGCTAGCGGCTACAATGAGCAGTTCTTC CASGLVVASGYNEQFF TRBJ2-1 TRBD2 TRBV12-5 once
TGTGCCAGCAGCTTGCGGACTAGCCCACCCGGGGAGCTGTTTTTT CASSLRTSPPGELFF TRBJ2-2 TRBD2 TRBV11-2 .
TGTGCCTGGACGGAAGGCAGGGGTTCCTACGAGCAGTACTTC CAWTEGRGSYEQYF TRBJ2-7 . TRBV30 .
TGTGCCAGCAGCTTGACTAGTAGGTGGATAGATACGCAGTATTTT CASSLTSRWIDTQYF TRBJ2-3 . TRBV7-2 .
TGTGCCAGCAGTCCCATGGGTGGCTACACCTTC CASSPMGGYTF TRBJ1-2 . TRBV28 few
TGCGCCAGCAGCTCGAAAGCAGGGACTACAGCCTACAATGAGCAGTTCTTC CASSSKAGTTAYNEQFF TRBJ2-1 TRBD2 TRBV5-1 .
TGCGCCAGCAGTAGGCGGGAGGCCTCCACAGATACGCAGTATTTT CASSRREASTDTQYF TRBJ2-3 TRBD2 TRBV4-1 .
TGTGCCAGCAGTGAAGGGGCGGTGACAGGGCACTACGAGCAGTACTTC CASSEGAVTGHYEQYF TRBJ2-7 TRBD1 TRBV2 .
TGTGCCAGCAGCTTAGGTGGACAGGGGACCCGTCGGATTTACGAGCAGTACTTC CASSLGGQGTRRIYEQYF TRBJ2-7 TRBD1 TRBV7-9 .
TGTGCCAGCAGCGTAGTGGCGGACCCCTACAATGAGCAGTTCTTC CASSVVADPYNEQFF TRBJ2-1 . TRBV9 .
TGTGCCAGCAGTAAAGCGGGAGGGGTATACGAGCAGTACTTC CASSKAGGVYEQYF TRBJ2-7 TRBD2 TRBV28 .
TGCAGTGCTAGCGCCTACGATACGCAGTATTTT CSASAYDTQYF TRBJ2-3 . TRBV20-1 .
TGTGCCAGCATGAACGGACTCACAGATACGCAGTATTTT CASMNGLTDTQYF TRBJ2-3 . TRBV2 once
TGCGCCAGCAGCTTGCTCATTTGGGGGGGACAGGGTGTGGAGACCCAGTACTTC CASSLLIWGGQGVETQYF TRBJ2-5 TRBD1 TRBV5-1 .
TGTGCCAGCAGCCTGACAGGGGGGACAGATACGCAGTATTTT CASSLTGGTDTQYF TRBJ2-3 TRBD1 TRBV7-3 .
TGCGCCAGCAGCCAAGATCGTGAGGGTTGGGGTGAAAAACTGTTTTTT CASSQDREGWGEKLFF TRBJ1-4 . TRBV4-1 .
TGTGCCACCAGCGCGGACAGGGGATTGGGAAACACCATATATTTT CATSADRGLGNTIYF TRBJ1-3 TRBD1 TRBV15 .
TGTGCCAGCAGCCGGAACAGGGGGAACTCCTACAATGAGCAGTTCTTC CASSRNRGNSYNEQFF TRBJ2-1 TRBD1 TRBV11-2 few
TGTGCCAGCAGTGACCTACTACGGGTGGGGACGGTGCCATGGGATGGGACTGAAGCTTTCTTT CASSDLLRVGTVPWDGTEAFF TRBJ1-1 . TRBV6-4 .